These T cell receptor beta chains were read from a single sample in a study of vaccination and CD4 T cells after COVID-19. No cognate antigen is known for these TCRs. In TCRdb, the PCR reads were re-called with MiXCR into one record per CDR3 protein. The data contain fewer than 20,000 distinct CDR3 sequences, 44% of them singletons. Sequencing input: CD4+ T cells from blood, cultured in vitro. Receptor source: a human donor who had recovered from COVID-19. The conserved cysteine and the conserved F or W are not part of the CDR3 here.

cdr3_aa: ASRPAGTQSSYEQY
v_call: TRBV28

cdr3_aa: ASSPERTGEGTEAF
v_call: TRBV7-2

cdr3_aa: AISDGLAGVYNEQF
v_call: TRBV10-3

cdr3_aa: ASSLDRTGYT
v_call: TRBV18

cdr3_aa: ASSGGYLSRTGELF
v_call: TRBV9

cdr3_aa: SPLAGGETQY
v_call: TRBV20-1

cdr3_aa: ATWDTGDQETQY
v_call: TRBV10-3

cdr3_aa: SAQIIGQDSYT
v_call: TRBV20-1

cdr3_aa: ATSGGAGGNGYT
v_call: TRBV24-1

cdr3_aa: ASSLYPAGGGTGELF
v_call: TRBV7-7

cdr3_aa: SARDPSGGVNEQF
v_call: TRBV20-1

cdr3_aa: ASSSVLAGERRF
v_call: TRBV18

cdr3_aa: ASKMRGQPQH
v_call: TRBV28

cdr3_aa: ASSSDRATNEKLF
v_call: TRBV7-2

cdr3_aa: SARDSSGINNEQF
v_call: TRBV20-1

cdr3_aa: ATSSTSGSWNEQF
v_call: TRBV15

cdr3_aa: ASSQVQTANTNTGELF
v_call: TRBV4-2

cdr3_aa: ASSPGARNQPQH
v_call: TRBV2

cdr3_aa: ASSFEDSFYEQY
v_call: TRBV7-8

cdr3_aa: ASSLNSGSPEQY
v_call: TRBV7-9

cdr3_aa: ASSNTGASNYGYT
v_call: TRBV6-1

cdr3_aa: ASSESGAGELF
v_call: TRBV10-1

cdr3_aa: ASSSASGSMQF
v_call: TRBV7-3

cdr3_aa: ASKSLFRSTDTQY
v_call: TRBV2

cdr3_aa: ASSSTARDTQY
v_call: TRBV6-2/TRBV6-3

cdr3_aa: ASDPDGTDTQY
v_call: TRBV18

cdr3_aa: AWSPSYGGYT
v_call: TRBV30

cdr3_aa: ATSRDGGSYNEQF
v_call: TRBV15

cdr3_aa: ASSQGAGQPQH
v_call: TRBV19

cdr3_aa: SARASGRSYNEQF
v_call: TRBV20-1

cdr3_aa: ASKEEALGTRLGQPQH
v_call: TRBV6-2/TRBV6-3